This TCR beta chain is from a study of cytotoxic CD8 clonotypes in ibrutinib-treated CLL. Germline V CDR1 and CDR2: SGHKS, YYEKEE (reference sequence). The CDR3 is 16 residues long. V lost 0 bases and J lost 5; bases outside the gene matches: 7. Sequencing used immunoSEQ multiplex PCR; TCRdb keeps in-frame clones, though not all of them. This sample has 55,000 to 80,000 clones; about nine tenths occur once, and the top ten carry 3.1%. The V and J genes are TRBV5-5 and TRBJ1-4; 7 nucleotides align to TRBD1. This TCR was sampled from a human donor with chronic lymphocytic leukemia. Material: PBMCs, obtained after 12 months of ibrutinib treatment. This CDR3 is CASSLAMGQINEKLFF. The CDR3 DNA sequence: TGTGCCAGCAGCTTGGCCATGGGACAGATAAATGAAAAACTGTTTTTT.